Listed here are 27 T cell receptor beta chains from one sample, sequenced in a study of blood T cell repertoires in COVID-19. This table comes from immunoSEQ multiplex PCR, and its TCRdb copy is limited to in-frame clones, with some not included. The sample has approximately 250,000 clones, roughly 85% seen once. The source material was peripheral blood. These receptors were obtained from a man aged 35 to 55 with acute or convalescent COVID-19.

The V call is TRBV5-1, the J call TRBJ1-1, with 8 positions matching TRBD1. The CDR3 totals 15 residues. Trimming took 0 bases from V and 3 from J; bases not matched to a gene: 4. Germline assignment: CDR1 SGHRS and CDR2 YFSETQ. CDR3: CASSLVAGGDTEAFF. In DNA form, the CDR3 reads TGCGCCAGCAGCTTGGTTGCAGGGGGCGACACTGAAGCTTTCTTT.

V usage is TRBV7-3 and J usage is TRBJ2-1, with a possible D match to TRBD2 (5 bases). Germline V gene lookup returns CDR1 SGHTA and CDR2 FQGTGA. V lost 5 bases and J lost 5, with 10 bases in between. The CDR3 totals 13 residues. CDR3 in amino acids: CASSPPGNNEQFF. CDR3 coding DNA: TGTGCCAGCAGCCCACCGGGGAACAATGAGCAGTTCTTC. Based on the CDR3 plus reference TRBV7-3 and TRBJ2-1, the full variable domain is GAGVSQTPSNKVTEKGKYVELRCDPISGHTALYWYRQSLGQGPEFLIYFQGTGAADDSGLPNDRFFAVRPEGSVSTLKIQRTERGDSAVYLCASSPPGNNEQFFGPGTRLTVL.

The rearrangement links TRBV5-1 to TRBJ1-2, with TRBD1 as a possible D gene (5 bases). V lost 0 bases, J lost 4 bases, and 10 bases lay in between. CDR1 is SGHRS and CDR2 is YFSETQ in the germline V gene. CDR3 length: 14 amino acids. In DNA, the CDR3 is TGCGCCAGCAGCTTGGAAACAGGCTCCTATGGCTACACCTTC. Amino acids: CASSLETGSYGYTF.

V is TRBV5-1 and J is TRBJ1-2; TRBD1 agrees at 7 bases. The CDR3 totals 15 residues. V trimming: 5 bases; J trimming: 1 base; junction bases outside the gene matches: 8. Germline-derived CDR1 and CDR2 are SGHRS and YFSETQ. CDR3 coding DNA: TGCGCCAGCAGGGACCGGGACAGCCTTAACTATGGCTACACCTTC. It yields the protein CASRDRDSLNYGYTF.

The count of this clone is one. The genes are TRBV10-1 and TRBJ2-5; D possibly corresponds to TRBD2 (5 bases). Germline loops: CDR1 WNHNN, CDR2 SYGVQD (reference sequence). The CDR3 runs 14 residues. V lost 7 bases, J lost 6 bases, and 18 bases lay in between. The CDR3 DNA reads TGCGCCAGCATCTTTGTCGGGGTTATTAAGACCCAGTACTTC. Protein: CASIFVGVIKTQYF.

CDR3 in amino acids: CAISFRPGQGGGYTF. In DNA form, the CDR3 reads TGTGCCATCAGTTTCCGTCCGGGACAGGGGGGTGGCTACACCTTC. The chain links TRBV10-3 to TRBJ1-2; 11 nucleotides agree with TRBD1. CDR3 size: 15 residues. V shed 5 bases and J 7 bases; nucleotides not matched to a gene: 9. CDR1 is ENHRY, CDR2 SYGVKD, per germline.

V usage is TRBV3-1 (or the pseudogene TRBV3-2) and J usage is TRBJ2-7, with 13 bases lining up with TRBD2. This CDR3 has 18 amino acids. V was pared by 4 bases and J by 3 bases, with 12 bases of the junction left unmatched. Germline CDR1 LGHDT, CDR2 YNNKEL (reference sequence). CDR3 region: CASSRGLAGASLGYEQYF. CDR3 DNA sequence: TGTGCCAGCAGCCGCGGACTAGCGGGGGCCTCACTGGGCTACGAGCAGTACTTC.

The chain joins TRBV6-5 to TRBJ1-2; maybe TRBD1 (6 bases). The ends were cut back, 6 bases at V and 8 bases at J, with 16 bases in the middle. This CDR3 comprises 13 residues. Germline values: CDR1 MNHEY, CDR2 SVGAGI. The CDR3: CASSIRQARGYTF. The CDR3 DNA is TGTGCCAGCAGCATAAGACAGGCTCGAGGCTACACCTTC.

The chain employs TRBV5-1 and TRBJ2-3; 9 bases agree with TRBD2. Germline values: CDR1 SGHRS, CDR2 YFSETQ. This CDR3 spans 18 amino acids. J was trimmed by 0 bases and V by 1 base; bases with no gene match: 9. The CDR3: CASSLLGGSGGSTDTQYF. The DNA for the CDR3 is TGCGCCAGCAGCTTGCTCGGGGGTAGCGGGGGTAGCACAGATACGCAGTATTTT.

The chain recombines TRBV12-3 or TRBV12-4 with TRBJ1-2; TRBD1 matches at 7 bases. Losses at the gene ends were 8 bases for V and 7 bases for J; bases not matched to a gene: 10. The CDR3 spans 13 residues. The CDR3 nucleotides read TGTGCCAGCTGCTACGAGGGGGCGATTGGCTACACCTTC. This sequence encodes CASCYEGAIGYTF.

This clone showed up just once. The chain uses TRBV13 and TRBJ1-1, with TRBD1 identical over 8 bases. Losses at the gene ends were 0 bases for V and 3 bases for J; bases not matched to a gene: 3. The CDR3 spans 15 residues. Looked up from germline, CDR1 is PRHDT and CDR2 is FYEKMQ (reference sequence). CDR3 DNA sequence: TGTGCCAGCAGCTTAGGGGGACAGGCCCACACTGAAGCTTTCTTT. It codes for CASSLGGQAHTEAFF.

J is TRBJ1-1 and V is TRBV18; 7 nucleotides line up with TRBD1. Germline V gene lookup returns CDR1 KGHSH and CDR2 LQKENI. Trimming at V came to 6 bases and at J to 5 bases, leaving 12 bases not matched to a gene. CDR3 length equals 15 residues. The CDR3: CASSGGEGAGTEAFF. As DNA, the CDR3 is TGTGCCAGCTCGGGTGGCGAGGGGGCCGGGACTGAAGCTTTCTTT.

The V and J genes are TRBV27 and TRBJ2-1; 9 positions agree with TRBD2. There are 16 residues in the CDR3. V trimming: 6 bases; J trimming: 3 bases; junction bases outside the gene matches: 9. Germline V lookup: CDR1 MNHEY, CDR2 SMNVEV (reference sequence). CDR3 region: CASRRGGGAHYNEQFF. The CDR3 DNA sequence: TGTGCCAGCAGACGAGGCGGGGGGGCCCACTACAATGAGCAGTTCTTC.

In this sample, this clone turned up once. Here the CDR3 DNA reads TGCAGTGCTCCTAAGGGGGGCTACACCTTC. Protein sequence: CSAPKGGYTF. The chain joins TRBV20-1 to TRBJ1-2; weak D call: TRBD1 (5 bases). The CDR3 is made up of 10 amino acids. Trimming pared 5 bases from V and 8 bases from J, leaving 9 bases between. Looked up from germline, CDR1 is DFQATT and CDR2 is SNEGSKA (reference sequence).

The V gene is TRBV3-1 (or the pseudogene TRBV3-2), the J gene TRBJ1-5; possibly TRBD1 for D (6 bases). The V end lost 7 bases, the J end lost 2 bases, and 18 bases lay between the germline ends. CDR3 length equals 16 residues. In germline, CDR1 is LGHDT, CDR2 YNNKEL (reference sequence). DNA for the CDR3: TGTGCCAGCAACTCTAAGGTGGGGGCTCGCAATCAGCCCCAGCATTTT. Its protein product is CASNSKVGARNQPQHF.

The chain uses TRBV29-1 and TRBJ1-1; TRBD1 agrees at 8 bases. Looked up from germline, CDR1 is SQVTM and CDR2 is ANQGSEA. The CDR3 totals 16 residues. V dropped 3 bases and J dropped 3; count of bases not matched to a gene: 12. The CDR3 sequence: CSVEGILQGGDTEAFF. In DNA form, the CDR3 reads TGCAGCGTTGAGGGGATTCTACAGGGGGGGGACACTGAAGCTTTCTTT.

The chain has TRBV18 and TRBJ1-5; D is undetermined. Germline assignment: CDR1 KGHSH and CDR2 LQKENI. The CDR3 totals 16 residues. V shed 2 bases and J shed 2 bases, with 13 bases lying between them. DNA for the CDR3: TGTGCCAGCTCACCAGCGGCCGCGGTGGGCAATCAGCCCCAGCATTTT. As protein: CASSPAAAVGNQPQHF.

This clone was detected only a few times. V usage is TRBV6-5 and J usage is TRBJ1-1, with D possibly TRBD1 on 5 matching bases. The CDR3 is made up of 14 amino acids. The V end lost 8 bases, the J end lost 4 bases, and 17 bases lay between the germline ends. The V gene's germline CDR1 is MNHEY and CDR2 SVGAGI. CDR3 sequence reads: CASRHLGGSTEAFF. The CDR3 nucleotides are TGTGCCAGCCGACATTTGGGGGGATCCACTGAAGCTTTCTTT.

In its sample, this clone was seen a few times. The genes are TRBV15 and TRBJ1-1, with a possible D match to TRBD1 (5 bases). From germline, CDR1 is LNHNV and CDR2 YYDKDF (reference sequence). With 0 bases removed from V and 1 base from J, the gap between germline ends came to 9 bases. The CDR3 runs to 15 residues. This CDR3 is CATSRDGAKNTEAFF. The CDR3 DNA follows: TGTGCCACCAGCAGAGATGGGGCCAAGAACACTGAAGCTTTCTTT.

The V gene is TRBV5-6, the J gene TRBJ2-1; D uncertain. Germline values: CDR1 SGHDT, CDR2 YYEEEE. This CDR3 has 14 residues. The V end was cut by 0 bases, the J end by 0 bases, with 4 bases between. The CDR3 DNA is TGTGCCAGCAGCTTGGATAGCTCCTACAATGAGCAGTTCTTC. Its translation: CASSLDSSYNEQFF.

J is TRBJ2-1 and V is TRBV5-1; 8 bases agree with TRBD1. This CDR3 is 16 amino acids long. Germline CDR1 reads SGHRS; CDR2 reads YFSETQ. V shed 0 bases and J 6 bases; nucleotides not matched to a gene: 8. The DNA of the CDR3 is TGCGCCAGCAGCTTGGGGTTTGGGACAGGCGGCAATGAGCAGTTCTTC. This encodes CASSLGFGTGGNEQFF.

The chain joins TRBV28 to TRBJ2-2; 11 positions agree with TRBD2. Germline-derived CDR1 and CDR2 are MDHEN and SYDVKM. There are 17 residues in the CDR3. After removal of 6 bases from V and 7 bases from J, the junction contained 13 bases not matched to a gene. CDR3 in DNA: TGTGCCAGCAGCCGCACGACTAGCGGGGCGAGCTACGGGGAGCTGTTTTTT. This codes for CASSRTTSGASYGELFF.

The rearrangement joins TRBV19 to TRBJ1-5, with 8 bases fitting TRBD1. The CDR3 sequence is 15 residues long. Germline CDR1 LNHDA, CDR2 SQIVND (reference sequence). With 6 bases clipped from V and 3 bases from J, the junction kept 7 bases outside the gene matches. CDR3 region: CASRPQDRANQPQHF. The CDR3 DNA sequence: TGTGCCAGTAGACCCCAGGACAGGGCCAATCAGCCCCAGCATTTT.

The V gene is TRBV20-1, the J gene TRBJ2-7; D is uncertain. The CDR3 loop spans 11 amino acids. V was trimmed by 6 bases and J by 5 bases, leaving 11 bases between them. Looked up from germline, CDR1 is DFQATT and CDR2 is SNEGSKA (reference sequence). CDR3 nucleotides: TGCAGTGCACAGATCCCGCACGAGCAGTACTTC. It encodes CSAQIPHEQYF.

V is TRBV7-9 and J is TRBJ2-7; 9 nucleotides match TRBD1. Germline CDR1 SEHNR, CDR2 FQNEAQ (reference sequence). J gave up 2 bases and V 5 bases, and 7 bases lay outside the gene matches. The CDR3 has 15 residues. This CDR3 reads CASSTPGQGTYEQYF. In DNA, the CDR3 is TGTGCCAGCAGCACACCGGGACAGGGAACCTACGAGCAGTACTTC.

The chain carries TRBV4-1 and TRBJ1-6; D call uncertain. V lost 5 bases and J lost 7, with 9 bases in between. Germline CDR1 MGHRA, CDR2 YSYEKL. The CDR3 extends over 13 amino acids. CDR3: CASSDKINSPLHF. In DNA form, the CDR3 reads TGCGCCAGCAGCGACAAGATCAATTCACCCCTCCACTTT.

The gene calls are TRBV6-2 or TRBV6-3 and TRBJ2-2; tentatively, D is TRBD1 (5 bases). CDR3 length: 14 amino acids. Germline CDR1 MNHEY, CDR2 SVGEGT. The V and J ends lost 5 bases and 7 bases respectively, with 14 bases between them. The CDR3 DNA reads TGTGCCAGCAGTGCGTTAAGGGGTGTCGGGGAGCTGTTTTTT. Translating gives CASSALRGVGELFF.